One T cell receptor beta chain is described in this entry. This CDR3 has 14 amino acids. Germline V gives CDR1 DFQATT, CDR2 SNEGSKA (reference sequence). This record belongs to a study of monozygotic twins with inflammatory bowel disease. TCRdb reprocessed the 5' RACE reads and stores each CDR3 protein as one record, lacking DNA. The listing contains approximately 330,000 distinct CDR3 sequences. This chain joins TRBV20-1 and TRBJ2-1; TCRdb lists TRBD2, though no DNA is available to test this call. This clonotype was obtained from a human donor with ulcerative colitis or Crohn's disease, or a healthy co-twin of an affected twin (not recorded which). The sample taken for sequencing was blood. CDR3 sequence: CSASGGSLYNEQFF.